This TCR beta chain derives from a study of blood T cell dynamics during melanoma immunotherapy. The CDR3 has 14 amino acids. Trimming removed 3 bases at V and 4 bases at J, with 11 bases between. Germline lookup yields CDR1 LNHDA and CDR2 SQIVND (reference sequence). As to time point: week 3, after first cycle of checkpoint inhibitor. Each bulk PBMC sample had about 330 ng DNA loaded. The table came from immunoSEQ multiplex PCR; TCRdb's copy has only in-frame clones and leaves some out. In the table there are fewer than 9,500 clones, roughly 77% of which are singletons. This TCR came from a human donor with melanoma. Specimen: blood, collected from a patient treated with checkpoint blockade. V is TRBV19 and J is TRBJ2-3, with unresolved D. The CDR3 loop reads CASSMIFSPDTQYF. CDR3 coding DNA: TGTGCCAGTAGTATGATCTTTTCTCCAGATACGCAGTATTTT. Full variable domain (outside the CDR3, taken from reference TRBV19 and TRBJ2-3): DGGITQSPKYLFRKEGQNVTLSCEQNLNHDAMYWYRQDPGQGLRLIYYSQIVNDFQKGDIAEGYSVSREKKESFPLTVTSAQKNPTAFYLCASSMIFSPDTQYFGPGTRLTVL.